This T cell receptor (beta chain) was identified in a study of cytomegalovirus exposure and HLA in healthy donors. Nominally healthy donors provided the samples, though records likely missed some immune exposures. Primers for the PCR totalled 60 Vbeta and 13 Jbeta. TCRdb's copy holds only in-frame clones and misses some; the assay was immunoSEQ multiplex PCR. The data show 200,000 to 250,000 clones, roughly 89% seen once. For this clone: Its cognate antigen is unknown.

Study-level results: Most TCR sequences proved rare, with some public TCRs found in many donors.

The sample consisted of PBMCs. The origin of this receptor is a young woman in good health and CMV-seronegative.

The CDR3 loop is CSALAGGSGNIQYF. The CDR3, as DNA: TGCAGCGCCCTAGCGGGGGGCTCGGGAAACATTCAGTACTTC. The chain carries TRBV29-1 and TRBJ2-4; 11 bases match TRBD2. The V gene's germline CDR1 is SQVTM and CDR2 ANQGSEA. The CDR3 has 14 residues. Germline trimming cut 7 bases from V and 6 bases from J; bases unmatched to any gene: 8.